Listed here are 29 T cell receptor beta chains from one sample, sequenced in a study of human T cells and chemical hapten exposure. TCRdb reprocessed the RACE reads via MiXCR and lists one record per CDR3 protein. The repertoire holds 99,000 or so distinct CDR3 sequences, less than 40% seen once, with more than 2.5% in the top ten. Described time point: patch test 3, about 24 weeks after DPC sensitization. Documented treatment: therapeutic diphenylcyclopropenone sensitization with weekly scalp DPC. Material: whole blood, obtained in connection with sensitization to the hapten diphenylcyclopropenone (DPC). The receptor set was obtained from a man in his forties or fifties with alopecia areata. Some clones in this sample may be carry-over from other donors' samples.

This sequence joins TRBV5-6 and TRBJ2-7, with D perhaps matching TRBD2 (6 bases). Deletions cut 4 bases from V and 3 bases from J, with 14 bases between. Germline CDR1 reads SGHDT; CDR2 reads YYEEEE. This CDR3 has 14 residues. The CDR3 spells CASSRRGGNYEQYV. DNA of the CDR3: TGTGCCAGCAGCCGGAGGGGCGGGAACTACGAGCAGTACGTC.

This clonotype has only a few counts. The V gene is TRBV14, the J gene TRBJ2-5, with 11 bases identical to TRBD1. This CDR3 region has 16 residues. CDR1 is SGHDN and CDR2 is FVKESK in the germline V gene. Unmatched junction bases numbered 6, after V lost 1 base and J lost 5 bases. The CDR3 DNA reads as TGTGCCAGCAGCCAAGTGACGGGACAGGGGGTGGAGACCCAGTACTTC. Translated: CASSQVTGQGVETQYF.

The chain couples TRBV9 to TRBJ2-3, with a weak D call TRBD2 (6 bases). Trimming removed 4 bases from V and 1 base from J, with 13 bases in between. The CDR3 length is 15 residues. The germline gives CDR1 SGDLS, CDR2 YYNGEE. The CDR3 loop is CASSFSGARTDTQYF. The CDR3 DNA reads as TGTGCCAGCAGCTTTTCGGGAGCCCGCACAGATACGCAGTATTTT.

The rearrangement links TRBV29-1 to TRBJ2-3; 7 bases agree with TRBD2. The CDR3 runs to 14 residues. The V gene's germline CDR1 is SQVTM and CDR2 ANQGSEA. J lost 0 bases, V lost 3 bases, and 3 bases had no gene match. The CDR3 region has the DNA TGCAGCGTTGAGGCTAGCGGAAGCACAGATACGCAGTATTTT. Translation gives CSVEASGSTDTQYF.

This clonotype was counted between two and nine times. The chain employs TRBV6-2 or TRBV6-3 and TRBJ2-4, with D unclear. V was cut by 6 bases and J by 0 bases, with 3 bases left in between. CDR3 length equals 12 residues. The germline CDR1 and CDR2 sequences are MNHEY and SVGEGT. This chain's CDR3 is CASSQAKNIQYF. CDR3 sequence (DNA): TGTGCCAGCAGCCAAGCCAAAAACATTCAGTACTTC.

CDR3 sequence reads: CATSEPPGQGASGANVLTF. The CDR3 DNA reads as TGTGCCACCAGTGAACCTCCGGGACAGGGGGCCTCTGGGGCCAACGTCCTGACTTTC. The chain joins TRBV24-1 to TRBJ2-6, with 12 bases aligning to TRBD1. The trim removed 4 bases at V and 0 bases at J, leaving 6 bases unmatched. The CDR3 runs 19 residues. Germline CDR1 and CDR2: KGHDR and SFDVKD.

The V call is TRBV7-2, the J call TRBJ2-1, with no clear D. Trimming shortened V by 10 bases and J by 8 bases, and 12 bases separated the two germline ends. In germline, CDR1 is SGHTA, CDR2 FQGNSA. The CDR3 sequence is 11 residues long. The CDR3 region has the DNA TGTGCCACCTCAGACCGATATGAGCAGTTCTTC. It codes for CATSDRYEQFF.

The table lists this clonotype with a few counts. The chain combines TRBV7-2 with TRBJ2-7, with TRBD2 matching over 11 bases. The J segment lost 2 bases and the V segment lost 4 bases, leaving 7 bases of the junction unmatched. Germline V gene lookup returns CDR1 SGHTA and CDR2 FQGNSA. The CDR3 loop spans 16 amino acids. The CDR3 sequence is CASSSTPGLAAYEQYF. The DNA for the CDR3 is TGTGCCAGCAGCTCCACCCCGGGACTAGCGGCCTACGAGCAGTACTTC.

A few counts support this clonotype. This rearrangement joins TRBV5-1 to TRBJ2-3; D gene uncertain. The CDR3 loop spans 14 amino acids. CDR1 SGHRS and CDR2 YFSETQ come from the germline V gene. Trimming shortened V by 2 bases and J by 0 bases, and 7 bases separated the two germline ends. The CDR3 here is CASSLQASTDTQYF. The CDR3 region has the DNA TGCGCCAGCAGCTTACAAGCTAGCACAGATACGCAGTATTTT.

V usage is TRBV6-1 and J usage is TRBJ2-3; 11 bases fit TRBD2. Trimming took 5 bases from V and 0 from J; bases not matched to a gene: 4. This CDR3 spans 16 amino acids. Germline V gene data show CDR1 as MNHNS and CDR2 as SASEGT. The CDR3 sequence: CASSPVAGGSTDTQYF. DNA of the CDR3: TGTGCCAGCAGTCCTGTAGCGGGAGGGAGCACAGATACGCAGTATTTT.

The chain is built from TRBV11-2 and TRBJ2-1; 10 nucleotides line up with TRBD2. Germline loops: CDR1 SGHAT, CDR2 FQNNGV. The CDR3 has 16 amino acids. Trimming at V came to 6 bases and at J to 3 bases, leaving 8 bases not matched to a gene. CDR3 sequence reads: CASRELSGRGYNEQFF. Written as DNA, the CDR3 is TGTGCCAGCAGGGAGTTAAGCGGGAGGGGCTACAATGAGCAGTTCTTC.

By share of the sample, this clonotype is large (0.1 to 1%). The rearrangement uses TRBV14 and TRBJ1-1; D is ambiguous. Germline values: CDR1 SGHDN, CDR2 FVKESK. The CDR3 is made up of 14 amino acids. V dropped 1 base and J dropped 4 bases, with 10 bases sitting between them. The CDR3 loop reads CASSQGPPGTEAFF. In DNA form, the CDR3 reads TGTGCCAGCAGCCAAGGACCCCCGGGCACTGAAGCTTTCTTT.

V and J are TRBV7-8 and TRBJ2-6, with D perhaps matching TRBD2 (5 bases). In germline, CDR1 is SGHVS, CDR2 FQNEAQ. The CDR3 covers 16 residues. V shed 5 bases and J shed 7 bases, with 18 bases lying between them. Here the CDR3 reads CASSVSDPSGANVLTF. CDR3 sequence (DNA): TGTGCCAGCAGCGTCAGTGATCCCTCGGGAGCCAACGTCCTGACTTTC.

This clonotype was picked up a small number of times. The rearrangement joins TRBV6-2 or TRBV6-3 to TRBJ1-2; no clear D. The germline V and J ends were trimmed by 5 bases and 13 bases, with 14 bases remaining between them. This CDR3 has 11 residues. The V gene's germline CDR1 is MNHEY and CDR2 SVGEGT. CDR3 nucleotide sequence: TGTGCCAGCAGTGGAGCGACCCCTTCCACCTTC. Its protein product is CASSGATPSTF.

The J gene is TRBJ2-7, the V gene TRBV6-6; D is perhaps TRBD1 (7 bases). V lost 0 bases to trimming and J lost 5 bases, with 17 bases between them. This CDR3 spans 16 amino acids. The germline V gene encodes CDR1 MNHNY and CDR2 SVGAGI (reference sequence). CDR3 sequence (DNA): TGTGCCAGCAGTTACTCAGGACAGGTGCGGGGCCACGAGCAGTACTTC. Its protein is CASSYSGQVRGHEQYF.

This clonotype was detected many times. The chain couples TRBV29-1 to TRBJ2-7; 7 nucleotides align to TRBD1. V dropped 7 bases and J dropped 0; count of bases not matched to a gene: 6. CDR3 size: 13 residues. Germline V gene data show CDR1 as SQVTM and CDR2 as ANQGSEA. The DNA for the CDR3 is TGCAGCGCAAGAAGGGACAGCTCCTACGAGCAGTACTTC. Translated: CSARRDSSYEQYF.

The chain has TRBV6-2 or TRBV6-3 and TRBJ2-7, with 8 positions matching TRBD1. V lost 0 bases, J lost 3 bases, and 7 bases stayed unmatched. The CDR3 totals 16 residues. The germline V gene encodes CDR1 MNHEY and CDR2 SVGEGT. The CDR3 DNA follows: TGTGCCAGCAGTTACTCGACAGGACAGGGAAACTACGAGCAGTACTTC. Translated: CASSYSTGQGNYEQYF.

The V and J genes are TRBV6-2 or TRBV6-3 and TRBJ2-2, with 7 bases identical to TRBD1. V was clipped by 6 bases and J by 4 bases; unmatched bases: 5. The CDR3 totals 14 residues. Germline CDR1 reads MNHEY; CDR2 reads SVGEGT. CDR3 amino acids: CASSSDRATGELFF. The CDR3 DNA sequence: TGTGCCAGCAGCTCTGACAGGGCCACCGGGGAGCTGTTTTTT.

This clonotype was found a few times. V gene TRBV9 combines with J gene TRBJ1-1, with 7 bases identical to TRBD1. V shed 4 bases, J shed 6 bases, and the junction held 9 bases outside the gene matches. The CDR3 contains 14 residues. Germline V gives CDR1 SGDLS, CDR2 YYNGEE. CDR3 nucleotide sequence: TGTGCCAGCAGCACCCAGGGGGAAGGTTCTGAAGCTTTCTTT. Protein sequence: CASSTQGEGSEAFF.

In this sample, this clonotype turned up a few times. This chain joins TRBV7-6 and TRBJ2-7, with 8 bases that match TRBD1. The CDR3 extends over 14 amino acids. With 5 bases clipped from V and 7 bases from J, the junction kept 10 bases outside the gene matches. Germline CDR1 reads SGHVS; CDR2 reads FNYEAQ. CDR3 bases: TGTGCCAGCAGCGCAGACCAGGGGGCGGGGGAGCAGTACTTC. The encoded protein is CASSADQGAGEQYF. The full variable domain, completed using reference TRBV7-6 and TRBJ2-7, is GAGVSQSPRYKVTKRGQDVALRCDPISGHVSLYWYRQALGQGPEFLTYFNYEAQQDKSGLPNDRFSAERPEGSISTLTIQRTEQRDSAMYRCASSADQGAGEQYFGPGTRLTVT.

CDR3 sequence: CASRDRGGGELFF. CDR3 sequence (DNA): TGTGCCAGCAGGGACAGGGGAGGCGGGGAGCTGTTTTTT. V and J are TRBV6-5 and TRBJ2-2; 9 bases map to TRBD1. After removal of 6 bases from V and 7 bases from J, the junction contained 3 bases not matched to a gene. From germline, CDR1 is MNHEY and CDR2 SVGAGI. This CDR3 contains 13 residues.

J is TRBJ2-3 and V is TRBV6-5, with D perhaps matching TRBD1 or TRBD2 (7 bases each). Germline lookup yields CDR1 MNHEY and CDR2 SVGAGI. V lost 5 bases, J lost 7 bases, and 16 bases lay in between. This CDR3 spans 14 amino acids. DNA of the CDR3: TGTGCCAGCAGTCAAAGGGGGCGGGGGCATACGCAGTATTTT. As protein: CASSQRGRGHTQYF.

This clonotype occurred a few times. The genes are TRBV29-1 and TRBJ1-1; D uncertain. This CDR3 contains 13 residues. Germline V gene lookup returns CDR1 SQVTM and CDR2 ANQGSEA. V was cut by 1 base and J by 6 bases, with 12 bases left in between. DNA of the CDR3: TGCAGCGTTGAAGGACGATCTGGGGCTGAAGCTTTCTTT. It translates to CSVEGRSGAEAFF.

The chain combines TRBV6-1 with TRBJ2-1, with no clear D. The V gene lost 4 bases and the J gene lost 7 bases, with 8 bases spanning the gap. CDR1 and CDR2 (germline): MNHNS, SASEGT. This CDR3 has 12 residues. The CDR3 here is CASSATGNEQFF. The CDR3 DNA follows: TGTGCCAGCAGTGCGACTGGTAATGAGCAGTTCTTC.

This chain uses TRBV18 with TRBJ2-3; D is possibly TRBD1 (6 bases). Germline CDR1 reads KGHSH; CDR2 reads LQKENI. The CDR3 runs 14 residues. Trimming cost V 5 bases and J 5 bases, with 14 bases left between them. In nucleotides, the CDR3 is TGTGCCAGCTCAGCAAACAGGGCTGGAGATACGCAGTATTTT. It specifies CASSANRAGDTQYF.

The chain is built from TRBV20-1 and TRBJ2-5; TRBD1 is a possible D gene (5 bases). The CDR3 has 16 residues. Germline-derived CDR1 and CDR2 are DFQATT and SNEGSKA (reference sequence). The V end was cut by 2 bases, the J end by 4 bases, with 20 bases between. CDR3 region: CSARSSGPLAPETQYF. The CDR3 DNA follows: TGCAGTGCTAGATCGTCAGGGCCACTTGCCCCAGAGACCCAGTACTTC.

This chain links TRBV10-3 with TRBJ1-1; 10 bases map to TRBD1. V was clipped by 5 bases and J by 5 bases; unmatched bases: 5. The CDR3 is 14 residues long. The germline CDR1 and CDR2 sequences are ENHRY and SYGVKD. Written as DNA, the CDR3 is TGTGCCATCAGTCCCGGGACAGGGGCTACTGAAGCTTTCTTT. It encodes CAISPGTGATEAFF.

CDR3: CASSLMGASGSNTGELFF. CDR3 nucleotide sequence: TGTGCCAGCAGCTTAATGGGGGCTAGCGGTTCGAACACCGGGGAGCTGTTTTTT. The V call is TRBV7-3, the J call TRBJ2-2; perhaps TRBD2 as D (7 bases). The CDR3 is 18 amino acids. The V gene lost 1 base and the J gene lost 0 bases, with 15 bases spanning the gap. Germline V gene lookup returns CDR1 SGHTA and CDR2 FQGTGA.

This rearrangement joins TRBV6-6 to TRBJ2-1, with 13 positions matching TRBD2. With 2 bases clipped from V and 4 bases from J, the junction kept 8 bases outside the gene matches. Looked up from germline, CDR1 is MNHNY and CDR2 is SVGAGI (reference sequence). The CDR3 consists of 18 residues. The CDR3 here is CASSYRTSGGPRYNEQFF. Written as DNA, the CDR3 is TGTGCCAGCAGTTACCGGACTAGCGGGGGCCCTCGGTACAATGAGCAGTTCTTC.